This T cell receptor beta chain originates from a study of Tregs in tolerant kidney transplant recipients. Study-wide points: Findings come from small patient numbers and require larger validation. Biological reproducibility was not directly addressed, but technical replication error appeared minimal.

Unstimulated Tregs (CD4+CD25+CD127-) and CD4+CD25- non-Tregs were sorted from PBMCs. As regards this clone: Its target is not known.

Germline CDR1 reads MNHNS; CDR2 reads SASEGT. The CDR3 consists of 15 residues. V lost 8 bases and J lost 3; bases outside the gene matches: 9. Some clones are missing from TCRdb's copy, which holds only in-frame ones; the method was immunoSEQ multiplex PCR. The sample consists of some 90,000 clones, roughly 92% of them appearing once. The origin of this receptor is a human donor in good health. The sequencing sample was made of CD8+ T cells from blood. The chain recombines TRBV6-1 with TRBJ2-3, with 9 bases matching TRBD2. The CDR3 DNA reads as TGTGCCAGCCGGAGCGGGGGGCTCCGGACAGATACGCAGTATTTT. This sequence encodes CASRSGGLRTDTQYF.